This entry concerns a single T cell receptor beta chain. Clones were sequenced by immunoSEQ multiplex PCR, and TCRdb holds only the in-frame ones, with some missing. The data show tens of thousands of clones, around 80% seen once. The ends were cut back, 1 base at V and 2 bases at J, with 7 bases in the middle. From germline, CDR1 is SGHVS and CDR2 FQNEAQ. This CDR3 comprises 14 residues. The data were taken from a study of OX40 agonist ivuxolimab in advanced cancers. Study as a whole: Hepatocellular carcinoma, melanoma, renal cell or head and neck cancer affected the dose-escalation patients. Allowance was made for prior anti-PD-1, anti-PD-L1 or anti-CTLA-4 therapy, and around 41% had some.

This sequence joins TRBV7-8 and TRBJ2-3, with D possibly being TRBD1 (6 bases). The sequence was obtained from an adult with an advanced solid tumor such as melanoma, head and neck, liver or kidney cancer. This specimen consisted of CD4+ or CD8+ T cells sorted from blood, obtained in a trial of the OX40 agonist ivuxolimab. CDR3 DNA: TGTGCCAGCAGCTTAGGGGGGCACACAGATACGCAGTATTTT. It specifies CASSLGGHTDTQYF.